A selection of T cell receptor beta chains follows, all from one sample in a study of blood T cell repertoires in COVID-19. Produced via immunoSEQ multiplex PCR; TCRdb's table is partial and in-frame only. The table lists some 200,000 clones, around four fifths of them singletons. Sequencing used peripheral blood. Receptor source: a woman older than 75 with COVID-19, enrolled during active disease. The CDR3 runs from the conserved cysteine through the conserved F or W. The D gene is left open where the match is weak.

D,V,CDR3
-,TRBV11-1,CASSSILDGLGQYF
TRBD1,TRBV3-1/TRBV3-2,CASSRNRGAGELFF
TRBD1,TRBV28,CASSSYGGQGYSNQPQHF
TRBD2,TRBV3-1/TRBV3-2,CASSQDLGTSGNQDTQYF
-,TRBV7-8,CASSQGGRREEKLFF
-,TRBV12-3/TRBV12-4,CASSRTLGAFF
-,TRBV18,CASSPTGVSGANVLTF
-,TRBV30,CAWSEQGISTDTQYF
-,TRBV18,CASSPGQSSGNTIYF
TRBD1,TRBV24-1,CATSEGTGRTGELFF
TRBD2,TRBV3-1/TRBV3-2,CASSQEAGETQYF
TRBD1,TRBV19,CASNSAAGGGQPQHF
-,TRBV11-2,CASSLVTGGQETQYF
-,TRBV28,CASSFGGEQYF
-,TRBV27,CASSSDNYQETQYF
TRBD2,TRBV10-3,CAISRTSGSTDTQYF
-,TRBV9,CASSVHGLLNYGYTF
TRBD1,TRBV19,CASSALPGQGNSPLHF
-,TRBV5-1,CASSPGGTADYEQYF
TRBD1,TRBV6-5,CASSLDREGEKLFF
-,TRBV29-1,CSVVSRDNEQFF
-,TRBV20-1,CSGTPDEKLFF
-,TRBV27,CASSFGGFNQPQHF
-,TRBV3-1/TRBV3-2,CASSQGTGGDNQPQHF
TRBD1,TRBV19,CASSNRDRGRQPQHF
TRBD1,TRBV5-1,CASSPQLDRARELFF
-,TRBV18,CASSPPTGTNGNQPQHF
-,TRBV18,CASSPQGPYEQYF
TRBD2,TRBV9,CASSTPRGGGFYEQYF
-,TRBV7-9,CASSFSTVASNQPQHF
-,TRBV5-1,CASSPQTGSSGNTIYF
TRBD1,TRBV19,CASSYGTGESSYNSPLHF
TRBD1,TRBV6-5,CASSPTGNNSPLHF
TRBD2,TRBV6-5,CASRGLADQETQYF
TRBD1,TRBV15,CATSRGGLAGGTPIYF
TRBD1,TRBV9,CASSAPGTGVSGNTIYF